This entry lists 10 T cell receptor beta chains sequenced from one sample in a study of early T cells in non-severe SARS-CoV-2 infection. MiXCR, applied by TCRdb to the 5' RACE reads, yields one record per CDR3 protein. Here the sample spans 66,000 or so distinct CDR3 sequences, approximately 13% being singletons. The material sequenced was whole blood. The source is an adult who was a healthcare worker with PCR-confirmed SARS-CoV-2 infection or an uninfected control (not recorded which).

This rearrangement joins TRBV5-1 to TRBJ1-1, with D tentatively TRBD1 (6 bases). Germline V lookup: CDR1 SGHRS, CDR2 YFSETQ. Trimming stripped 3 bases from V and 1 base from J, with 10 bases between. The CDR3 contains 14 residues. The CDR3 coding sequence is TGCGCCAGCAGCTCCGGACAGCCGAACACTGAAGCTTTCTTT. Its translation is CASSSGQPNTEAFF.

This rearrangement joins TRBV29-1 to TRBJ2-3; 11 positions match TRBD2. V lost 8 bases to trimming and J lost 5 bases; unmatched junction nucleotides: 6. Germline V gene data show CDR1 as SQVTM and CDR2 as ANQGSEA. CDR3 length: 13 residues. CDR3: CSTTSGKIDTQYF. CDR3 DNA: TGCAGCACGACTAGCGGGAAGATAGATACGCAGTATTTT.

V gene TRBV29-1 combines with J gene TRBJ2-7; D gene uncertain. V was cut by 4 bases and J by 6 bases, with 19 bases left in between. The germline gives CDR1 SQVTM, CDR2 ANQGSEA. The CDR3 sequence is 14 residues long. CDR3 nucleotide sequence: TGCAGCGTTGGTTTCGGCAGTTGGTCCGCCGAGCAGTACTTC. This gives the protein CSVGFGSWSAEQYF.

This clonotype was picked up a small number of times. The CDR3 region is CAITTTSGSNTGELFF. CDR3 nucleotides: TGTGCCATCACCACTACTAGCGGGAGTAACACCGGGGAGCTGTTTTTT. This rearrangement joins TRBV10-3 to TRBJ2-2; TRBD2 matches 11 bases. V lost 7 bases, J lost 2 bases, and 6 bases stayed unmatched. Germline V gene sequence: CDR1 ENHRY, CDR2 SYGVKD. This CDR3 has 16 residues.

This clonotype has a count of ten or more. V gene TRBV27 combines with J gene TRBJ2-7; no clear D. The V gene's germline CDR1 is MNHEY and CDR2 SMNVEV (reference sequence). The CDR3 is 12 residues long. Trimming removed 4 bases at V and 3 bases at J, with 7 bases between. DNA of the CDR3: TGTGCCAGCAGTTCCCTCGGCTACGAGCAGTACTTC. It specifies CASSSLGYEQYF.

Many counts were recorded for this clonotype. The gene calls are TRBV18 and TRBJ1-5; D is perhaps TRBD1 (5 bases). Germline CDR1 is KGHSH and CDR2 is LQKENI. The CDR3 sequence is 15 residues long. V gave up 2 bases and J gave up 6 bases, with 14 bases separating them. CDR3 bases: TGTGCCAGCTCACCAGGCAGGGTGGTAGGTCAGCCCCAGCATTTT. Translated: CASSPGRVVGQPQHF.

This clonotype was detected many times. The chain employs TRBV11-2 and TRBJ2-7; 7 bases agree with TRBD1. Germline V gene data show CDR1 as SGHAT and CDR2 as FQNNGV. The CDR3 spans 14 residues. V lost 5 bases and J lost 2; bases outside the gene matches: 6. CDR3: CASSAGTAPYEQYF. DNA for the CDR3: TGTGCCAGCAGCGCCGGGACAGCGCCCTACGAGCAGTACTTC.

The chain joins TRBV28 to TRBJ2-7; no firm D call. Germline CDR1 is MDHEN and CDR2 is SYDVKM. The CDR3 runs to 13 residues. Trimming took off 5 bases at V and 2 bases at J, with 10 bases between the two ends. CDR3 sequence (DNA): TGTGCCAGCAGTCGACCCACGGCCTACGAGCAGTACTTC. Translation: CASSRPTAYEQYF.

This clonotype was seen at least ten times. The J gene is TRBJ1-1, the V gene TRBV5-1, with 9 bases matching TRBD1. Per germline, CDR1 SGHRS and CDR2 YFSETQ. Unmatched junction bases numbered 7, after V lost 3 bases and J lost 4 bases. The CDR3 sequence is 15 residues long. Here the CDR3 reads CASSWGQGVATEAFF. The CDR3 coding sequence is TGCGCCAGCAGCTGGGGACAGGGTGTGGCCACTGAAGCTTTCTTT. Based on the CDR3 plus reference TRBV5-1 and TRBJ1-1, the full variable domain is KAGVTQTPRYLIKTRGQQVTLSCSPISGHRSVSWYQQTPGQGLQFLFEYFSETQRNKGNFPGRFSGRQFSNSRSEMNVSTLELGDSALYLCASSWGQGVATEAFFGQGTRLTVV.

This clonotype is termed medium-sized. V and J are TRBV11-1 and TRBJ2-7; D is undetermined. This CDR3 comprises 14 residues. Trimming stripped 3 bases from V and 3 bases from J, with 12 bases between. Germline V lookup: CDR1 SGHAT, CDR2 FQDESV (reference sequence). The CDR3 bases are TGTGCCAGCAGCTTTTCCGGGCCGTGCTACGAGCAGTACTTC. Amino acid sequence: CASSFSGPCYEQYF. Full variable domain (rest looked up from reference TRBV11-1 and TRBJ2-7): EAEVAQSPRYKITEKSQAVAFWCDPISGHATLYWYRQILGQGPELLVQFQDESVVDDSQLPKDRFSAERLKGVDSTLKIQPAELGDSAMYLCASSFSGPCYEQYFGPGTRLTVT.